Listed below are T cell receptor beta chains from one sample, sequenced in a study of blood T cell repertoires in COVID-19. Assay: immunoSEQ multiplex PCR; the TCRdb copy retains only in-frame clones and omits some. The table lists some 54,000 clones, roughly four fifths of them singletons. Sequenced input: peripheral blood. Receptors originate from a woman aged 60-75 years with acute or convalescent COVID-19. Each CDR3 is given with its conserved first and last residue. Each record gives: D gene, clone size, J gene, V gene, CDR3 DNA, CDR3 protein. D genes are given only for firm matches. Part of the rows lack a size; the others show once, few, many or a class for expanded clones.

d_call: -
clone_size: -
j_call: TRBJ2-1
v_call: TRBV18
cdr3_nt: TGTGCCAGCTCACCAGGGCGGGAAAGGAATGAGCAGTTCTTC
cdr3_aa: CASSPGRERNEQFF

d_call: -
clone_size: -
j_call: TRBJ1-5
v_call: TRBV27
cdr3_nt: TGTGCCAGCAGTTTATTAGGGCCGGGGCAGCCCCAGCATTTT
cdr3_aa: CASSLLGPGQPQHF

d_call: -
clone_size: -
j_call: TRBJ1-1
v_call: TRBV30
cdr3_nt: TGTGCCTGGGACCGGGAGGGCAGGGTTTCTGAAGCTTTCTTT
cdr3_aa: CAWDREGRVSEAFF

d_call: -
clone_size: -
j_call: TRBJ1-2
v_call: TRBV5-8
cdr3_nt: TGTGCCAGCAGCTTGTTTTCCAGGACATTAATCCCGGACGACTATGGCTACACCTTC
cdr3_aa: CASSLFSRTLIPDDYGYTF

d_call: -
clone_size: -
j_call: TRBJ2-5
v_call: TRBV5-1
cdr3_nt: TGCGCCAGCAGCTTTACGGGAAAAGAGACCCAGTACTTC
cdr3_aa: CASSFTGKETQYF

d_call: TRBD1
clone_size: -
j_call: TRBJ2-1
v_call: TRBV10-3
cdr3_nt: TGTGCCATCAGTGAGGGGGTAACAGGGGGCCAGGCCTGGGATGAGCAGTTCTTC
cdr3_aa: CAISEGVTGGQAWDEQFF

d_call: -
clone_size: -
j_call: TRBJ1-5
v_call: TRBV15
cdr3_nt: TGTGCCACCGCGCCAAATTATAGCAATCAGCCCCAGCATTTT
cdr3_aa: CATAPNYSNQPQHF

d_call: TRBD1
clone_size: -
j_call: TRBJ1-6
v_call: TRBV30
cdr3_nt: TGTGCCTGGAGGGTGAGACAGGGAAGCGCACCCCTCCACTTT
cdr3_aa: CAWRVRQGSAPLHF

d_call: -
clone_size: -
j_call: TRBJ2-6
v_call: TRBV7-9
cdr3_nt: TGTGCCAGCAGCCGAGGGAGCGCTGGGGCCAACGTCCTGACTTTC
cdr3_aa: CASSRGSAGANVLTF

d_call: -
clone_size: -
j_call: TRBJ1-1
v_call: TRBV6-1
cdr3_nt: TGTGCCAGCAGTGAACATGGACAGAGAGAAGCTTTCTTT
cdr3_aa: CASSEHGQREAFF

d_call: -
clone_size: -
j_call: TRBJ1-1
v_call: TRBV5-1
cdr3_nt: TGCGCCAGCAGCTTGGACAGCTTAAAAGCTTTCTTT
cdr3_aa: CASSLDSLKAFF

d_call: -
clone_size: -
j_call: TRBJ1-5
v_call: TRBV10-2
cdr3_nt: TGCGCCAGCAGTGAATCGCGGCGGCCCCAGCATTTT
cdr3_aa: CASSESRRPQHF

d_call: -
clone_size: -
j_call: TRBJ1-3
v_call: TRBV20-1
cdr3_nt: TGCAGTGCTAGTCCGGACAGCCGGTCTGGAAACACCATATATTTT
cdr3_aa: CSASPDSRSGNTIYF

d_call: -
clone_size: -
j_call: TRBJ2-5
v_call: TRBV3-1/TRBV3-2
cdr3_nt: TGTGCCAGCAGCCAACCCCAGCTGGGCACCGAGACCCAGTACTTC
cdr3_aa: CASSQPQLGTETQYF

d_call: TRBD1
clone_size: -
j_call: TRBJ1-1
v_call: TRBV20-1
cdr3_nt: TGCAGTGCTAGTACCGGGACAGGGAACACTGAAGCTTTCTTT
cdr3_aa: CSASTGTGNTEAFF

d_call: -
clone_size: once
j_call: TRBJ2-2
v_call: TRBV12-3/TRBV12-4
cdr3_nt: TGTGCCAGCAGCCTCGGGACTACCGGGGAGCTGTTTTTT
cdr3_aa: CASSLGTTGELFF

d_call: -
clone_size: -
j_call: TRBJ2-5
v_call: TRBV7-2
cdr3_nt: TGTGCCAGCAGCTTATCGTTCTCCGAGACCCAGTACTTC
cdr3_aa: CASSLSFSETQYF